The 31 T cell receptor beta chains presented below share a single source sample, sequenced in a study of blood T cell repertoires in COVID-19. TCRdb keeps only in-frame clones here, not all; method: immunoSEQ multiplex PCR. Here the sample spans 540,000 or so clones, 85% to 90% being singletons. The sample taken for sequencing was peripheral blood. These TCRs come from a woman in her fifties or sixties with COVID-19, enrolled during active disease.

The table lists this clone with a few counts. This rearrangement joins TRBV7-8 to TRBJ2-1; D remains unclear. The V and J ends lost 2 bases and 4 bases respectively, with 6 bases between them. The CDR3 covers 13 residues. Per the germline V gene, CDR1 is SGHVS and CDR2 is FQNEAQ. The CDR3 loop is CASSLRSYNEQFF. The CDR3 DNA reads as TGTGCCAGCAGCTTACGCAGTTACAATGAGCAGTTCTTC.

The chain is built from TRBV11-3 and TRBJ2-3; maybe TRBD2 (5 bases). V was pared by 3 bases and J by 5 bases, with 12 bases between. The germline V gene has CDR1 SGHNT and CDR2 YENEEA. The CDR3 consists of 14 residues. CDR3 nucleotides: TGTGCCAGCAGCTTGGGGAGCGGAAGAGATACGCAGTATTTT. As protein: CASSLGSGRDTQYF.

The CDR3 nucleotides read TGCGCCAGCAGCTTGGGGCCCACAGAATCCTATGTGTGCACCTTC. Translating it yields CASSLGPTESYVCTF. The chain employs TRBV5-1 and TRBJ1-2; D is ambiguous. Germline-derived CDR1 and CDR2 are SGHRS and YFSETQ. V was trimmed by 0 bases and J by 13 bases, leaving 22 bases between them. This CDR3 comprises 15 residues.

This clone has a single count. J is TRBJ1-1 and V is TRBV11-2; weak D call: TRBD1 (6 bases). The CDR3 consists of 14 residues. Trimming shortened V by 2 bases and J by 1 base, and 8 bases separated the two germline ends. From germline, CDR1 is SGHAT and CDR2 FQNNGV. CDR3 sequence: CASSLQGTNTEAFF. The CDR3 DNA is TGTGCCAGCAGCTTACAGGGGACGAACACTGAAGCTTTCTTT.

This clone showed up just a few times. This chain connects TRBV7-9 to TRBJ1-3; 7 positions match TRBD1. Germline V gives CDR1 SEHNR, CDR2 FQNEAQ (reference sequence). The CDR3 has 16 amino acids. V shed 5 bases and J 0 bases; nucleotides not matched to a gene: 7. CDR3 sequence reads: CASSRRGGYSGNTIYF. Written as DNA, the CDR3 is TGTGCCAGCAGCCGAAGAGGGGGCTACTCTGGAAACACCATATATTTT.

The chain links TRBV28 to TRBJ1-1; D possibly corresponds to TRBD1 (5 bases). The V gene's germline CDR1 is MDHEN and CDR2 SYDVKM. The V gene lost 5 bases and the J gene lost 1 base, with 20 bases spanning the gap. This CDR3 has 17 amino acids. The CDR3 coding sequence is TGTGCCAGCAGTCCCCTGTTGGGGGGTCCGCCGAACACTGAAGCTTTCTTT. Translation gives CASSPLLGGPPNTEAFF. The entire variable domain, with the rest obtained from reference TRBV28 and TRBJ1-1, is as follows: DVKVTQSSRYLVKRTGEKVFLECVQDMDHENMFWYRQDPGLGLRLIYFSYDVKMKEKGDIPEGYSVSREKKERFSLILESASTNQTSMYLCASSPLLGGPPNTEAFFGQGTRLTVV.

This clone was seen just once. This chain connects TRBV5-1 to TRBJ2-2, with 7 bases that match TRBD1. V lost 4 bases, J lost 2 bases, and 5 bases stayed unmatched. CDR1 is SGHRS, CDR2 YFSETQ, per germline. The CDR3 runs to 15 residues. CDR3 amino acids: CASSAGTANTGELFF. The CDR3 DNA sequence: TGCGCCAGCAGCGCCGGGACAGCCAACACCGGGGAGCTGTTTTTT.

This rearrangement joins TRBV12-2 to TRBJ1-2; the DNA was not used to check the table's D call, TRBD1. TRBV12-2 is recorded as a pseudogene. CDR3 size: 17 residues. The CDR3 region has the DNA TGTGCAAGTCGCGCGGCCCCCTCCAGGGTAAAAAACTATGGCTACACCTTC. Translating gives CASRAAPSRVKNYGYTF.

The J gene is TRBJ2-7, the V gene TRBV30; D may be TRBD2 (6 bases). This CDR3 is built from 15 residues. Trimming stripped 1 base from V and 4 bases from J, with 17 bases between. In germline, CDR1 is GTSNPN, CDR2 SVGIG (reference sequence). As DNA, the CDR3 is TGTGCCTGGAGTGGTTCCGCGGGGATTCAGTACGAGCAGTACTTC. It yields the protein CAWSGSAGIQYEQYF.

The chain is built from TRBV13 and TRBJ1-2; a weak D match, TRBD1 (6 bases). The CDR3 has 14 residues. Germline loops: CDR1 PRHDT, CDR2 FYEKMQ (reference sequence). Between the trimmed V and J ends, which lost 5 bases and 4 bases, there was a span of 14 bases. The CDR3 here is CASSGTGRGYGYTF. The CDR3 DNA follows: TGTGCCAGCAGCGGTACAGGGAGGGGCTATGGCTACACCTTC.

The chain links TRBV5-1 to TRBJ1-1; D might be TRBD1 (6 bases). Trimming left V 0 bases short and J 5 bases short, with 14 bases between. Germline values: CDR1 SGHRS, CDR2 YFSETQ. The CDR3 is made up of 15 amino acids. This chain's CDR3 is CASSLAEQGWTEAFF. The CDR3, as DNA: TGCGCCAGCAGCTTGGCGGAGCAGGGGTGGACTGAAGCTTTCTTT.

The chain has TRBV6-5 and TRBJ1-2; 7 positions match TRBD1. The germline CDR1 and CDR2 sequences are MNHEY and SVGAGI. The J segment lost 4 bases and the V segment lost 7 bases, leaving 9 bases of the junction unmatched. There are 14 residues in the CDR3. Here the CDR3 DNA reads TGTGCCAGCACCCTTGACAGGGAAGGCTATGGCTACACCTTC. Encoded protein: CASTLDREGYGYTF.

The rearrangement links TRBV12-5 to TRBJ1-1, with 7 nucleotides matching TRBD1. Trimming took 3 bases from V and 5 from J; bases not matched to a gene: 3. Per germline, CDR1 LGHNT and CDR2 FRNRAP. This CDR3 spans 13 amino acids. The CDR3 DNA reads as TGTGCTAGTGGTTTCCTACAGGGGACTGAAGCTTTCTTT. Residues: CASGFLQGTEAFF.

The sample holds one count of this clone. The CDR3 spells CASSLRGDNEQFF. The CDR3 DNA reads as TGTGCCAGCAGCTTACGGGGGGACAATGAGCAGTTCTTC. This sequence joins TRBV13 and TRBJ2-1; 7 positions agree with TRBD2. Germline-derived CDR1 and CDR2 are PRHDT and FYEKMQ (reference sequence). Losses at the gene ends were 2 bases for V and 5 bases for J; bases not matched to a gene: 0. This CDR3 is built from 13 residues.

The gene calls are TRBV19 and TRBJ2-1, with 8 bases that match TRBD1. Germline CDR1 and CDR2: LNHDA and SQIVND (reference sequence). Trimming cost V 6 bases and J 15 bases; bases outside gene matches: 10. CDR3 size: 12 residues. CDR3 in amino acids: CASRTRTGKPFF. The DNA of the CDR3 is TGTGCCAGTAGGACCCGGACAGGGAAGCCGTTCTTC.

This clone was counted only a few times. This chain uses TRBV12-5 with TRBJ1-1; D is uncertain. The germline V and J ends were trimmed by 3 bases and 5 bases, with 13 bases remaining between them. There are 14 residues in the CDR3. Germline lookup yields CDR1 LGHNT and CDR2 FRNRAP. CDR3 amino acids: CASGLQTPVTEAFF. The CDR3 DNA follows: TGTGCTAGTGGTTTACAGACCCCCGTTACTGAAGCTTTCTTT.

This chain uses TRBV9 with TRBJ2-3; D may be TRBD2 (7 bases). V lost 4 bases, J lost 2 bases, and 20 bases lay in between. The CDR3 totals 17 residues. The germline CDR1 and CDR2 sequences are SGDLS and YYNGEE. CDR3 residues: CASSMGGGGASTDTQYF. CDR3 nucleotides: TGTGCCAGCAGCATGGGGGGCGGGGGCGCCTCCACAGATACGCAGTATTTT.

This chain links TRBV20-1 with TRBJ1-1; no firm D call. Germline V CDR1 and CDR2: DFQATT, SNEGSKA (reference sequence). The CDR3 contains 11 residues. V lost 5 bases to trimming and J lost 10 bases, with 14 bases between them. Here the CDR3 DNA reads TGCAGTGCTCCCGGCCTCCGAGGAGCTTTCTTT. It encodes CSAPGLRGAFF.

The chain links TRBV18 to TRBJ1-1; no definite D call. The CDR3 runs 18 residues. From germline, CDR1 is KGHSH and CDR2 LQKENI. V gave up 0 bases and J gave up 2 bases, with 19 bases separating them. This CDR3 reads CASSPPLDSNAVNTEAFF. The CDR3, as DNA: TGTGCCAGCTCACCACCGCTAGACTCAAACGCGGTAAACACTGAAGCTTTCTTT.

This chain links TRBV10-3 with TRBJ1-4, with 8 bases aligning to TRBD1. Trimming took 6 bases from V and 6 from J; bases not matched to a gene: 12. The V gene's germline CDR1 is ENHRY and CDR2 SYGVKD. The length of the CDR3 is 16 residues. The CDR3 DNA sequence: TGTGCCATCAGCTACGGACAGGGAGGGGCCCATGAAAAACTGTTTTTT. Protein: CAISYGQGGAHEKLFF.

A word on this clone: Other DNA sequences of this sample code for an identical CDR3. The gene calls are TRBV11-2 and TRBJ2-7; a weak D match, TRBD2 (6 bases). Germline V lookup: CDR1 SGHAT, CDR2 FQNNGV. V was trimmed by 4 bases and J by 2 bases, leaving 9 bases between them. CDR3 length equals 13 residues. For the CDR3, the DNA is TGTGCCAGCAGCTCCCGCGGGACCTACGAGCAGTACTTC. The encoded protein is CASSSRGTYEQYF. Full variable domain (outside the CDR3, taken from reference TRBV11-2 and TRBJ2-7): EAGVAQSPRYKIIEKRQSVAFWCNPISGHATLYWYQQILGQGPKLLIQFQNNGVVDDSQLPKDRFSAERLKGVDSTLKIQPAKLEDSAVYLCASSSRGTYEQYFGPGTRLTVT.

The CDR3 DNA sequence: TGTGCCAGAGAGTTAATGACCGGGGAGCTGTTTTTT. Translation: CARELMTGELFF. V is TRBV14 and J is TRBJ2-2; no definite D call. Trimming took off 9 bases at V and 5 bases at J, with 10 bases between the two ends. CDR3 length: 12 amino acids. Germline CDR1 and CDR2: SGHDN and FVKESK.

This clone was detected once. The V gene is TRBV5-1, the J gene TRBJ2-2; D is unresolved. Germline assignment: CDR1 SGHRS and CDR2 YFSETQ. The CDR3 sequence is 15 residues long. V lost 4 bases, J lost 6 bases, and 16 bases lay in between. The CDR3 DNA is TGCGCCAGCAGCCCATCCGGCCTCCGGGCCGGGGAGCTGTTTTTT. It is translated as CASSPSGLRAGELFF.

Details on this clone: A junction boundary mismatches the germline segment, possibly from a read error. The chain carries TRBV4-1 and TRBJ2-5, with 8 bases aligning to TRBD1. Germline assignment: CDR1 MGHRA and CDR2 YSYEKL. CDR3 size: 15 residues. The CDR3: CASSQDLSPGQGKHF. The CDR3 DNA reads TGCGCCAGCAGCCAAGATCTCTCCCCCGGACAGGGCAAGCACTTC.

The chain links TRBV19 to TRBJ1-6; tentative D call: TRBD1 (6 bases). Germline V gives CDR1 LNHDA, CDR2 SQIVND (reference sequence). The CDR3 contains 17 residues. V was pared by 4 bases and J by 0 bases, with 13 bases between. CDR3 sequence reads: CASSTGTPISYNSPLHF. The CDR3 nucleotides read TGTGCCAGTAGTACCGGGACACCAATCTCCTATAATTCACCCCTCCACTTT.

This sequence joins TRBV6-5 and TRBJ2-7; no firm D call. From germline, CDR1 is MNHEY and CDR2 SVGAGI. V lost 4 bases and J lost 0, with 7 bases in between. CDR3 length: 13 amino acids. CDR3 region: CASSWSGSYEQYF. CDR3 in DNA: TGTGCCAGCAGTTGGTCCGGCTCCTACGAGCAGTACTTC.

The chain has TRBV19 and TRBJ2-5; 11 nucleotides line up with TRBD2. Germline V gives CDR1 LNHDA, CDR2 SQIVND (reference sequence). The CDR3 covers 15 residues. Germline trimming cut 5 bases from V and 2 bases from J; bases unmatched to any gene: 4. The CDR3 DNA is TGTGCCAGTAGTCCCTCTAGCGGGAGGCAAGAGACCCAGTACTTC. It codes for CASSPSSGRQETQYF.

The chain carries TRBV2 and TRBJ2-2; D is unresolved. CDR1 SNHLY and CDR2 FYNNEI come from the germline V gene. V lost 5 bases to trimming and J lost 0 bases, with 4 bases between them. This CDR3 comprises 13 residues. In DNA form, the CDR3 reads TGTGCCAGCAGTCAGACGAACACCGGGGAGCTGTTTTTT. Amino acids: CASSQTNTGELFF.

The V gene is TRBV28, the J gene TRBJ2-1; D gene ambiguous. The V end lost 2 bases, the J end lost 3 bases, and 5 bases lay between the germline ends. The germline V gene has CDR1 MDHEN and CDR2 SYDVKM. CDR3 length: 13 amino acids. CDR3 in amino acids: CASSLGSYNEQFF. CDR3 coding DNA: TGTGCCAGCAGTTTAGGCAGCTACAATGAGCAGTTCTTC. Drawing the rest from reference TRBV28 and TRBJ2-1, the complete variable domain is DVKVTQSSRYLVKRTGEKVFLECVQDMDHENMFWYRQDPGLGLRLIYFSYDVKMKEKGDIPEGYSVSREKKERFSLILESASTNQTSMYLCASSLGSYNEQFFGPGTRLTVL.

This clone occurred once. This sequence joins TRBV6-1 and TRBJ1-5, with TRBD1 as a possible D gene (6 bases). CDR1 and CDR2 from the germline V gene are MNHNS and SASEGT. The CDR3 consists of 16 residues. V was clipped by 1 base and J by 4 bases, with 14 bases between them. CDR3 amino acids: CASSEGMGAGNQPQHF. The CDR3 DNA reads TGTGCCAGCAGTGAAGGAATGGGGGCTGGGAATCAGCCCCAGCATTTT.

The V call is TRBV19, the J call TRBJ1-5, with D possibly being TRBD1 (6 bases). This CDR3 has 15 amino acids. The V gene lost 6 bases and the J gene lost 6 bases, with 18 bases spanning the gap. Per the germline V gene, CDR1 is LNHDA and CDR2 is SQIVND (reference sequence). The CDR3 sequence is CASSDSRGRGQPQHF. The CDR3 coding sequence is TGTGCCAGTAGCGATAGCAGGGGACGGGGTCAGCCCCAGCATTTT. The variable domain in full, with the rest retrieved from reference TRBV19 and TRBJ1-5, is DGGITQSPKYLFRKEGQNVTLSCEQNLNHDAMYWYRQDPGQGLRLIYYSQIVNDFQKGDIAEGYSVSREKKESFPLTVTSAQKNPTAFYLCASSDSRGRGQPQHFGDGTRLSIL.